The clone carrying this T cell receptor beta chain was recorded at least ten times. The TCRbeta library was prepared with unique molecular identifiers. TCRdb processed the PCR reads anew with MiXCR; each CDR3 protein has one entry. The repertoire includes 100,000 to 120,000 distinct CDR3 sequences, 9% to 12% of them detected once, and approximately 8% sits in the top ten. This entry comes from a study of T-cell reconstitution after alpha-beta-depleted transplantation in children. The sequence derives from a human donor who donated a stem cell graft to a child with acute lymphoblastic leukemia. Source: PBMCs from the stem cell graft donor, taken from the stem cell graft.

CDR3 bases: TGTGCCTGGAGTCACAAGACGGGGTATCGAGATGAAAAACTGTTTTTT. Residues: CAWSHKTGYRDEKLFF. J is TRBJ1-4 and V is TRBV30; D unresolved. CDR1 is GTSNPN and CDR2 is SVGIG in the germline V gene (reference sequence). The CDR3 is made up of 16 amino acids. The ends were cut back, 2 bases at V and 6 bases at J, with 19 bases in the middle.